This TCR beta chain came from a study of shared clonotypes between healthy human individuals. This clone was counted many times. The antigen is unknown. Other DNA variants within this sample encode the same CDR3. There are 15 residues in the CDR3. Germline V gene lookup returns CDR1 SGHAT and CDR2 FQNNGV. Trimming left V 4 bases short and J 1 base short, with 13 bases between. Broader study findings: An effect of sequencing depth on clonotype sharing among donors was expected.

Ten immunoSEQ deep assay plates held the unsorted PBMC DNA. Some clones are missing from TCRdb's copy, which holds only in-frame ones; the method was immunoSEQ multiplex PCR. The data contain about 500,000 clones, around 77% of them seen just once; the ten biggest clones take up 9.5% to 15%. The source is a woman between 40 and 55 years old in good health. Some clones in this sample may be carry-over from other donors' samples. The V call is TRBV11-2, the J call TRBJ2-5; no reliable D call. Sequencing was performed on PBMCs. CDR3: CASSSSGAPQETQYF. The CDR3 DNA reads as TGTGCCAGCAGCTCCTCCGGTGCACCCCAAGAGACCCAGTACTTC.